This record concerns one TCR beta chain sequence. This clone has a single count. Its antigen is currently not known. The record has no base qualities; no much larger clone is one base away. This entry is derived from a study of blood T cell repertoires in COVID-19 (dated by TCRdb to about 2020). With regard to the full study: Samples covering the acute and convalescent phases of COVID-19 were provided by collaborators in the United States, Italy and Spain. The prospective study material was composed of cDNA or gDNA derived from T cells, B-cell-depleted T cells, or PBMCs. Subjects who had been exposed to COVID-19, were actively infected with it, or had recovered from it provided the deeply sampled blood TCRbeta repertoires that made up the dataset. The repertoires were released in a freely available public database meant as a resource for research on the immune response to SARS-CoV-2. The samples were drawn from two sources: the first 160 participants of the ongoing ImmuneRACE study, and over 1,000 subjects contributed by 6 global collaborators. Nearly every sample came with metadata listing a de-identified subject ID, COVID-19 status, age in years and sex. Where HLA class I and class II types were available, the types were taken from metadata supplied by the sample provider, not from assay-based typing. Summary of the overall study and its limitations: How much clinical and demographic metadata was included differed by source and by participant, and the metadata was provided uncurated.

V is cut by 4 bases and J by 3 bases, and the space between the germline ends is 12 bases. CDR1 and CDR2 are drawn from the germline V gene: ENHRY, SYGVKD. Its CDR3 holds 15 amino acids, cysteine through phenylalanine. Only the CDR3 region is kept as DNA, spanning 45 bases read in frame from base 1. TCRbeta CDR3 regions were amplified from genomic DNA by means of the immunoSEQ Assay, a bias-controlled multiplex PCR. Regarding the original processing steps: Within the assay, amplification of reference gene primers was used to estimate how many nucleated cells each sample contained. Sequence reads were collapsed and filtered to measure the absolute abundance of every unique TCRbeta CDR3 rearrangement. Productive Simpson clonality was computed per sample as the square root of Simpson's diversity index over productive rearrangements. TCRdb provides this immuneACCESS table in a form limited to in-frame rearrangements. Some clones are lacking; in checked studies, under half of them reflect an unresolved V gene, and why the rest are absent is not known. V and J calls and clone size are given by that table; D and trimming were obtained from the DNA. The sample records about 430,000 clones, 70% to 90% of which are singletons. The ten largest clones add up to 1.4% to 1.5% of the sample.

Enrolling through a virtual design, the prospective study's participants ranged in age from roughly 18 to 100 years and lived across 20 to 25 United States geographic areas. In the prospective study, participants were assigned to cohorts based on the clinical history participants reported in a screening survey and a study questionnaire. Exposed participants were defined as having been in contact with someone with a PCR-confirmed or clinician-diagnosed COVID-19 case within 2 weeks of study entry. Mobile phlebotomists in the prospective study collected whole blood, serum and a nasopharyngeal or oropharyngeal swab from every participant. Participants in the prospective study had the option to provide additional blood draws and questionnaires over a roughly 2-month period. Before DNA extraction, blood samples from the prospective study were shipped at room temperature or frozen.

Input material: PBMCs or T cells enriched from blood (not recorded which). The source is a woman aged 18 to 35 who had been exposed to COVID-19. The V and J genes are TRBV10-3 and TRBJ2-2; the D gene is perhaps TRBD1, from 6 matching bases. The bases are TGTGCCATCAGTGGGGGGCGCCCCGACACCGGGGAGCTGTTTTTT. Translated, it reads CAISGGRPDTGELFF.